The entry below describes one T cell receptor beta chain. Stated treatment: over 15 received Ad26.COV2.S at low or high dose, single or two shots; about five received placebo; per-sample allocation not given. Specimens were obtained on day 63 following the first vaccine or placebo injection. The sample originates from a study of Ad26.COV2.S vaccination and SARS-CoV-2 variants. The overall study: A participant enrolled in the COV1001 Ad26.COV2.S trial arm provided the sample.

Produced via immunoSEQ multiplex PCR; TCRdb's table is partial and in-frame only. The sample has 440,000 or so clones; less than 95% are singletons. Germline V gives CDR1 LGHNA, CDR2 YNFKEQ. There are 16 residues in the CDR3. J lost 2 bases, V lost 0 bases, and 3 bases had no gene match. This specimen consisted of peripheral blood, obtained in a trial of Ad26.COV2.S vaccine versus placebo. This chain joins TRBV4-2 and TRBJ2-2; TRBD2 aligns across 7 bases. The receptor's source is a person aged 18-65 years who received the Ad26.COV2.S COVID-19 vaccine or a placebo. The CDR3 coding sequence is TGTGCCAGCAGCCAAGAAGGCGGGAGTAACACCGGGGAGCTGTTTTTT. Protein product: CASSQEGGSNTGELFF.